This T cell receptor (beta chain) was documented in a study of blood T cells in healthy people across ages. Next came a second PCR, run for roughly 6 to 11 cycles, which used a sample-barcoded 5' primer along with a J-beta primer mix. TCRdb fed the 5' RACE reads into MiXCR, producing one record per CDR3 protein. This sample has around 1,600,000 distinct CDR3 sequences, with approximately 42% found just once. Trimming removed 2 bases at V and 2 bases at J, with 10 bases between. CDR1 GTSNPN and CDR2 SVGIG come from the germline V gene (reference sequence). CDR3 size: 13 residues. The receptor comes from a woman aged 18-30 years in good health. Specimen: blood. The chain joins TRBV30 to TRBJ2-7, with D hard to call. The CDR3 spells CAWSPLRPYEQYF. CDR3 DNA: TGTGCCTGGAGTCCCCTGCGCCCCTACGAGCAGTACTTC.